This T cell receptor (beta chain) was captured by sequencing in a study of blood T cell repertoires in COVID-19. Study-wide context: The study drew acute and convalescent COVID-19 samples from the United States, Italy and Spain. The cDNA or gDNA used as material had been derived from T cells, B-cell-depleted T cells, or PBMCs.

Original processing notes: Cell counts per sample came from amplifying reference gene primers. Profiled with immunoSEQ multiplex PCR; TCRdb holds only in-frame clones, not every one. The V and J calls and clone size were taken over from that table, and D and trimming were inferred from the DNA. The profile shows some 88,000 clones, 85% of them singletons. The sequenced material came from peripheral blood. The TCR originated in a man aged 55 to 70 with acute or convalescent COVID-19.

CDR3 sequence (DNA): TGTGCCAGCAGCCTCTACCCAGGGGGCTCTAAGGAGCAGTACTTC. Protein: CASSLYPGGSKEQYF. The gene calls are TRBV5-8 and TRBJ2-7, with 8 bases that match TRBD1. Germline assignment: CDR1 SGHTS and CDR2 YDEGEE. Losses at the gene ends were 4 bases for V and 7 bases for J; bases not matched to a gene: 13. The CDR3 length is 15 residues.